This T cell receptor beta chain emerged from a study of blood T cells in healthy people across ages. A second PCR, run for about 6 to 11 cycles, used a sample-barcoded 5' primer plus a J-beta primer mix. A single record per CDR3 protein comes from TCRdb applying MiXCR to the 5' RACE reads. The table lists over a million distinct CDR3 sequences, under 45% of them singletons. The sequenced material came from blood. This receptor was identified in a woman aged 55-70 years in good health.

The CDR3 nucleotides read TGCAGTGCTAGGCCGACCACTGAAGCTTTCTTT. It encodes CSARPTTEAFF. The genes are TRBV20-1 and TRBJ1-1, with D uncertain. The germline V gene encodes CDR1 DFQATT and CDR2 SNEGSKA (reference sequence). The CDR3 runs 11 residues. Between the trimmed V and J ends, which lost 3 bases and 4 bases, there was a span of 6 bases.